Given below is one TCR beta chain in context. This sample is part of a study of OX40 agonist ivuxolimab in advanced cancers. Some clones are missing from TCRdb's copy, which holds only in-frame ones; the method was immunoSEQ multiplex PCR. The data hold 60,000 to 75,000 clones, with 85% to 90% observed a single time. V was clipped by 4 bases and J by 5 bases; unmatched bases: 4. Germline assignment: CDR1 SGHRS and CDR2 YFSETQ. The CDR3 has 15 amino acids. The source is an adult with an advanced solid tumor such as melanoma, head and neck, liver or kidney cancer. The specimen was CD4+ or CD8+ T cells sorted from blood, collected in a trial of the OX40 agonist ivuxolimab. The chain joins TRBV5-1 to TRBJ2-2; TRBD1 matches 11 bases. The CDR3 nucleotides read TGCGCCAGCAGCACCGGACAGGGGGCGACCGGGGAGCTGTTTTTT. Translation gives CASSTGQGATGELFF.